A single sample is the source of the 32 T cell receptor beta chains below, sequenced in a study of vaccination and CD4 T cells after COVID-19. The antigens of these receptors remain unknown. With the Oncomine TCR Beta short-read assay, DNA from cultured CD4+ T cells was sequenced. In TCRdb, the PCR reads were re-called with MiXCR into one record per CDR3 protein. The table includes 8,500 to 10,000 distinct CDR3 sequences, 30% to 45% detected once. Treatment of the sample: approximately nine-day PBMC culture with coronavirus spike peptide pools or control peptides (ViraFEST assay). Sequencing input: CD4+ T cells from blood, cultured in vitro. The receptor set was obtained from a human donor who had recovered from COVID-19.

This clonotype was counted between two and nine times. The junction departs from germline at one end; a sequencing error may be responsible. The rearrangement uses TRBV5-1 and TRBJ1-3; D may be TRBD1 (6 bases). CDR1 and CDR2 from the germline V gene are SGHRS and YFSETQ. There are 15 residues in the CDR3. DNA for the CDR3: TGCGCCAGCAGCTTAGGGGGGGTTGGACGAAACGCCATATATTTT. The encoded protein is CASSLGGVGRNAIYF.

For the CDR3, the DNA is TGTGCCAGCAGCCAAGATCCGAGGCAGCGAGGCAATGAGCAGTTCTTC. Its translation: CASSQDPRQRGNEQFF. The V gene is TRBV4-2, the J gene TRBJ2-1; unclear D gene. The CDR3 is 16 residues long. V gave up 0 bases and J gave up 6 bases, with 15 bases separating them. Germline V lookup: CDR1 LGHNA, CDR2 YNFKEQ.

This clonotype has a handful of counts. The chain employs TRBV7-2 and TRBJ2-3; D is unclear. Germline CDR1 reads SGHTA; CDR2 reads FQGNSA. V lost 1 base, J lost 8 bases, and 7 bases lay in between. This CDR3 contains 12 residues. CDR3 DNA: TGTGCCAGCAGCTTAGGGGCAGGTACGCAGTATTTT. Protein: CASSLGAGTQYF.

The chain uses TRBV7-2 and TRBJ2-7; 9 bases fit TRBD1. Germline V gives CDR1 SGHTA, CDR2 FQGNSA. The CDR3 is 15 residues long. V shed 0 bases, J shed 6 bases, and the junction held 6 bases outside the gene matches. The CDR3 is CASSLASGQGSEQYF. The CDR3 DNA follows: TGTGCCAGCAGCTTAGCATCGGGACAGGGAAGCGAGCAGTACTTC.

The chain combines TRBV7-7 with TRBJ2-5; TRBD1 or TRBD2 may be the D gene (5 bases each). The CDR3 consists of 13 residues. V dropped 5 bases and J dropped 3 bases, with 10 bases sitting between them. The germline gives CDR1 SSHAT, CDR2 FNYEAQ (reference sequence). In DNA, the CDR3 is TGTGCCAGCAGCCCGGGGCTCAAAGAGACCCAGTACTTC. Amino acid sequence: CASSPGLKETQYF.

J is TRBJ1-5 and V is TRBV4-3; perhaps TRBD1 as D (5 bases). The CDR3 totals 18 residues. V was cut by 1 base and J by 2 bases, with 18 bases left in between. The germline gives CDR1 LGHNA, CDR2 YSLEER. CDR3 in DNA: TGCGCCAGCAGCCAAGTCCCCTGGGCGGGGGAAGGCAATCAGCCCCAGCATTTT. Encoded protein: CASSQVPWAGEGNQPQHF.

This clonotype was seen a few times. The V and J genes are TRBV12-5 and TRBJ1-1; 11 bases agree with TRBD1. Germline values: CDR1 LGHNT, CDR2 FRNRAP. The CDR3 runs to 17 residues. The V segment lost 0 bases and the J segment 7 bases; nucleotides outside the gene matches: 10. CDR3 region: CASGLVLSDRGPREAFF. CDR3 sequence (DNA): TGTGCTAGTGGTTTGGTACTTTCGGACAGGGGGCCTCGTGAAGCTTTCTTT. The entire variable domain, with the rest obtained from reference TRBV12-5 and TRBJ1-1, is as follows: DARVTQTPRHKVTEMGQEVTMRCQPILGHNTVFWYRQTMMQGLELLAYFRNRAPLDDSGMPKDRFSAEMPDATLATLKIQPSEPRDSAVYFCASGLVLSDRGPREAFFGQGTRLTVV.

The V call is TRBV19, the J call TRBJ1-1, with D possibly matching TRBD1 (5 bases). This CDR3 comprises 14 residues. Per the germline V gene, CDR1 is LNHDA and CDR2 is SQIVND (reference sequence). Trimming removed 2 bases from V and 2 bases from J, with 9 bases in between. CDR3 DNA: TGTGCCAGTAGTATAACGACAGCTAACACTGAAGCTTTCTTT. It codes for CASSITTANTEAFF.

The rearrangement links TRBV5-1 to TRBJ1-2; 8 positions match TRBD1. V lost 0 bases to trimming and J lost 7 bases; unmatched junction nucleotides: 5. This CDR3 comprises 14 residues. The germline V gene has CDR1 SGHRS and CDR2 YFSETQ. In DNA form, the CDR3 reads TGCGCCAGCAGCTTGGGCACAGGGGGACGTGGCTACACCTTC. Translated, it gives CASSLGTGGRGYTF. The whole variable domain, remainder taken from reference TRBV5-1 and TRBJ1-2, is KAGVTQTPRYLIKTRGQQVTLSCSPISGHRSVSWYQQTPGQGLQFLFEYFSETQRNKGNFPGRFSGRQFSNSRSEMNVSTLELGDSALYLCASSLGTGGRGYTFGSGTRLTVV.

The chain carries TRBV12-3 or TRBV12-4 and TRBJ1-2; D not resolved. Trimming removed 5 bases from V and 0 bases from J, with 10 bases in between. This CDR3 has 14 amino acids. The CDR3 is CASSLGIANYGYTF. The CDR3 region has the DNA TGTGCCAGCAGTCTTGGAATCGCTAACTATGGCTACACCTTC.

By its share, this clonotype is large. The V call is TRBV7-2, the J call TRBJ2-3; D ambiguous. This CDR3 comprises 11 residues. Deletions cut 5 bases from V and 7 bases from J, with 7 bases between. Germline assignment: CDR1 SGHTA and CDR2 FQGNSA. In DNA, the CDR3 is TGTGCCAGCAGCCCCTCATATACGCAGTATTTT. Translating it yields CASSPSYTQYF.

The chain has TRBV20-1 and TRBJ1-5; D unclear. The CDR3 is 13 amino acids. V was shortened by 3 bases and J by 7 bases, with 13 bases between the two germline ends. In germline, CDR1 is DFQATT, CDR2 SNEGSKA (reference sequence). This chain's CDR3 is CSASPDPGQPQHF. The CDR3 DNA is TGCAGTGCTAGCCCCGACCCGGGGCAGCCCCAGCATTTT.

J is TRBJ2-3 and V is TRBV2; D not resolved. The germline V gene has CDR1 SNHLY and CDR2 FYNNEI. V dropped 0 bases and J dropped 0 bases, with 4 bases sitting between them. There are 14 residues in the CDR3. The CDR3 reads CASSEATSTDTQYF. The DNA for the CDR3 is TGTGCCAGCAGTGAAGCGACTAGCACAGATACGCAGTATTTT.

The chain has TRBV18 and TRBJ2-1; D is perhaps TRBD2 (6 bases). CDR1 and CDR2 (germline): KGHSH, LQKENI. The CDR3 sequence is 12 residues long. The germline V and J ends were trimmed by 4 bases and 8 bases, with 9 bases remaining between them. The CDR3 DNA follows: TGTGCCAGCTCACTGACTAGGGATGAGCAGTTCTTC. Translated: CASSLTRDEQFF.

Only a few counts were recorded for this clonotype. The chain links TRBV25-1 to TRBJ2-1; no definite D call. V lost 8 bases and J lost 10, with 12 bases in between. The V gene's germline CDR1 is MGHDK and CDR2 SYGVNS. This CDR3 region has 11 residues. CDR3 in DNA: TGTGCCAGCCAATTTACGAGGGAGCAGTTCTTC. Its protein product is CASQFTREQFF.

The chain joins TRBV6-1 to TRBJ1-5, with D perhaps matching TRBD1 (6 bases). Trimming removed 6 bases at V and 3 bases at J, with 15 bases between. Germline CDR1 reads MNHNS; CDR2 reads SASEGT. This CDR3 is 15 amino acids long. The CDR3 is CASSRSGADNQPQHF. The CDR3 nucleotides read TGTGCCAGCAGCCGATCGGGGGCTGACAATCAGCCCCAGCATTTT.

The table lists this clonotype with a count of one. The chain uses TRBV6-1 and TRBJ1-3, with D unresolved. V lost 6 bases and J 4 bases, leaving 16 bases between the germline ends. This CDR3 has 15 residues. Germline assignment: CDR1 MNHNS and CDR2 SASEGT. The CDR3 region is CASRSTRPDGNTIYF. The DNA for the CDR3 is TGTGCCAGCAGATCCACAAGGCCCGACGGAAACACCATATATTTT.

This chain connects TRBV19 to TRBJ2-3; TRBD2 aligns across 8 bases. V lost 2 bases and J lost 1; bases outside the gene matches: 2. Germline CDR1 LNHDA, CDR2 SQIVND (reference sequence). This CDR3 spans 15 amino acids. CDR3 coding DNA: TGTGCCAGTAGTATACGGGGGGGCCGCACAGATACGCAGTATTTT. Its translation: CASSIRGGRTDTQYF.

This clonotype came up a few times. This chain uses TRBV15 with TRBJ1-5; a weak D match, TRBD1 (5 bases). The CDR3 consists of 13 residues. Trimming removed 8 bases at V and 4 bases at J, with 12 bases between. Germline loops: CDR1 LNHNV, CDR2 YYDKDF (reference sequence). CDR3 sequence: CATQGEGNQPQHF. DNA for the CDR3: TGTGCCACCCAAGGGGAGGGGAATCAGCCCCAGCATTTT.

This clonotype was observed a few times. The chain carries TRBV19 and TRBJ2-5; 7 bases line up with TRBD1. The germline V gene encodes CDR1 LNHDA and CDR2 SQIVND (reference sequence). Unmatched junction bases numbered 10, after V lost 3 bases and J lost 0 bases. The CDR3 extends over 17 amino acids. The CDR3 DNA reads as TGTGCCAGTAGTATTCCCACAGGGGTAGGACACCAAGAGACCCAGTACTTC. Residues: CASSIPTGVGHQETQYF.

The J gene is TRBJ2-1, the V gene TRBV2; TRBD1 matches 9 bases. CDR1 and CDR2 from the germline V gene are SNHLY and FYNNEI. The junction had 10 bases not matched to a gene; V was cut back by 7 bases and J by 6 bases. CDR3 length: 15 amino acids. The CDR3 coding sequence is TGTGCCAGCAACATCGGGACAGGGACGTTCAATGAGCAGTTCTTC. This encodes CASNIGTGTFNEQFF.

The chain is built from TRBV6-5 and TRBJ2-7; a weak D match, TRBD2 (6 bases). Trimming stripped 4 bases from V and 2 bases from J, with 12 bases between. CDR3 length: 14 residues. Germline values: CDR1 MNHEY, CDR2 SVGAGI. DNA of the CDR3: TGTGCCAGCAGTTCCTGGCGCGGGGCCTACGAGCAGTACTTC. Its protein product is CASSSWRGAYEQYF.

By sample fraction, this clonotype is medium-sized (0.01 to 0.1%). DNA of the CDR3: TGTGCCAGCAGTTTATCTGGCTGGACAGTCCGTCGGGGCTATGGCTACACCTTC. Protein: CASSLSGWTVRRGYGYTF. V is TRBV27 and J is TRBJ1-2, with D perhaps matching TRBD1 (6 bases). Trimming took off 0 bases at V and 4 bases at J, with 21 bases between the two ends. Germline assignment: CDR1 MNHEY and CDR2 SMNVEV (reference sequence). This CDR3 has 18 residues.

This clonotype was seen more than once but under ten times. This chain uses TRBV18 with TRBJ1-2; D gene uncertain. Germline-derived CDR1 and CDR2 are KGHSH and LQKENI. Trimming shortened V by 3 bases and J by 1 base, and 12 bases separated the two germline ends. The CDR3 is 15 residues long. CDR3 bases: TGTGCCAGCTCACCCCTAACTGCGGATAACTATGGCTACACCTTC. The encoded protein is CASSPLTADNYGYTF.

There are a few counts of this clonotype. The chain links TRBV15 to TRBJ1-1, with D possibly TRBD1 on 5 matching bases. Germline V gene data show CDR1 as LNHNV and CDR2 as YYDKDF (reference sequence). Trimming cost V 1 base and J 4 bases, with 7 bases left between them. The CDR3 spans 13 residues. The CDR3, as DNA: TGTGCCACCAGCAGAGGAGGGGTCACTGAAGCTTTCTTT. Translation: CATSRGGVTEAFF.

This clonotype was seen only once. The chain recombines TRBV4-1 with TRBJ2-1; TRBD2 matches at 14 bases. J was trimmed by 14 bases and V by 4 bases; bases with no gene match: 13. This CDR3 is 16 amino acids long. Germline CDR1 and CDR2: MGHRA and YSYEKL. For the CDR3, the DNA is TGCGCCAGCAGCCTTTTTGGGACTAGCGGGGGTAAAGGGAAGTTCTTC. It yields the protein CASSLFGTSGGKGKFF.

The chain uses TRBV6-1 and TRBJ1-2; TRBD1 agrees at 10 bases. The CDR3 extends over 14 amino acids. V lost 8 bases and J lost 4; bases outside the gene matches: 7. Per the germline V gene, CDR1 is MNHNS and CDR2 is SASEGT. This CDR3 is CASSLTGGLYGYTF. The CDR3 DNA follows: TGTGCCAGCTCTTTGACAGGGGGCCTCTATGGCTACACCTTC.

This chain joins TRBV5-1 and TRBJ2-5; 7 positions agree with TRBD1. Germline CDR1 is SGHRS and CDR2 is YFSETQ. This CDR3 contains 15 residues. V lost 0 bases to trimming and J lost 5 bases; unmatched junction nucleotides: 7. CDR3 amino acids: CASSLGSGQRETQYF. The CDR3 nucleotides read TGCGCCAGCAGCTTGGGTTCGGGACAGAGGGAGACCCAGTACTTC.

The chain uses TRBV6-2 or TRBV6-3 and TRBJ2-1; 8 bases agree with TRBD2. With V trimmed by 4 bases and J by 2 bases, 4 bases remained unmatched. This CDR3 has 15 amino acids. The germline gives CDR1 MNHEY, CDR2 SVGEGT. CDR3 in DNA: TGTGCCAGCAGTTCCCGGGGGGGGACCTACAATGAGCAGTTCTTC. Translation gives CASSSRGGTYNEQFF.

This clonotype appeared a few times. In DNA, the CDR3 is TGTGCCAGCAGCTTAGAGTCGGCACAGGGGGCGAACTATGGCTACACCTTC. The encoded protein is CASSLESAQGANYGYTF. The chain employs TRBV7-9 and TRBJ1-2; 9 nucleotides line up with TRBD1. The V segment lost 1 base and the J segment 2 bases; nucleotides outside the gene matches: 8. Germline V gene data show CDR1 as SEHNR and CDR2 as FQNEAQ (reference sequence). The CDR3 is 17 amino acids.

This clonotype has more than one count but fewer than ten. The gene calls are TRBV12-3 or TRBV12-4 and TRBJ1-5; D is unresolved. V shed 3 bases and J shed 3 bases, with 9 bases lying between them. The CDR3 runs 14 residues. In nucleotides, the CDR3 is TGTGCCAGCAGTTTTGCCCAAATCAATCAGCCCCAGCATTTT. It encodes CASSFAQINQPQHF.

The V call is TRBV6-1, the J call TRBJ1-5; D may be TRBD1 (5 bases). CDR3 length equals 14 residues. In germline, CDR1 is MNHNS, CDR2 SASEGT. V was clipped by 6 bases and J by 1 base, with 10 bases between them. The CDR3 sequence: CASSRGGSNQPQHF. The DNA for the CDR3 is TGTGCCAGCAGCCGCGGGGGGAGCAATCAGCCCCAGCATTTT.